This T cell receptor beta chain emerged from a study of T cell repertoires in cytomegalovirus infection. Broader study findings: What dominated the ex vivo response were HLA-C-restricted CMV-specific TCR beta clonotypes.

This CDR3 comprises 13 residues. The germline V and J ends were trimmed by 0 bases and 2 bases, with 4 bases remaining between them. Germline-derived CDR1 and CDR2 are SGHVS and FQNEAQ. A single record per CDR3 protein comes from TCRdb applying MiXCR to the reads. The sample shows roughly 310,000 distinct CDR3 sequences, 25% to 30% of them seen only once. This clonotype has a handful of counts. Antigen unknown. The rearrangement links TRBV7-8 to TRBJ2-5; D remains ambiguous. The sequence derives from a human donor in good health (CMV status not recorded). Some clones in this sample may be carry-over from other donors' samples. The material sequenced was cultured PBMCs, taken from culture after CMV antigen stimulation. CDR3 region: CASSLAEQETQYF. The CDR3 DNA reads as TGTGCCAGCAGCTTAGCTGAGCAAGAGACCCAGTACTTC.